These 8 T cell receptor beta chains came from one sample sequenced in a study of shared T cell receptors in the human thymus. Method: immunoSEQ multiplex PCR; TCRdb's copy keeps in-frame clones and lacks some. This table has about 660,000 clones, roughly 86% appearing once. The sample was also reused in another study, on human thymus T cells.

The sample was thymocytes. Receptors were obtained from a boy less than two years old with a congenital heart defect.

The chain uses TRBV28 and TRBJ2-7; 10 bases agree with TRBD1. CDR3 length equals 14 residues. The trim removed 2 bases at V and 4 bases at J, leaving 2 bases unmatched. The germline V gene has CDR1 MDHEN and CDR2 SYDVKM. Here the CDR3 reads CASSLRDRGYEQYF. The CDR3 coding sequence is TGTGCCAGCAGTTTACGGGACAGGGGATACGAGCAGTACTTC.

This clone is a singleton in its sample. CDR3 amino acids: CASSLGGHLNTEAFF. As DNA, the CDR3 is TGTGCCAGCAGCTTAGGGGGACACCTTAACACTGAAGCTTTCTTT. V usage is TRBV7-9 and J usage is TRBJ1-1; perhaps TRBD1 as D (6 bases). Germline CDR1 reads SEHNR; CDR2 reads FQNEAQ (reference sequence). The CDR3 is made up of 15 amino acids. V was cut by 1 base and J by 2 bases, with 11 bases left in between.

This chain connects TRBV28 to TRBJ2-2; 7 bases align to TRBD2. The J segment lost 4 bases and the V segment lost 5 bases, leaving 7 bases of the junction unmatched. The CDR3 length is 15 residues. CDR1 MDHEN and CDR2 SYDVKM come from the germline V gene. CDR3: CASSPGVAGTGELFF. In nucleotides, the CDR3 is TGTGCCAGCAGTCCCGGAGTAGCGGGCACCGGGGAGCTGTTTTTT.

V is TRBV6-6 and J is TRBJ1-5, with D perhaps TRBD1 (6 bases). This CDR3 is built from 13 residues. Per germline, CDR1 MNHNY and CDR2 SVGAGI (reference sequence). Trimming took 6 bases from V and 3 from J, leaving 9 bases between them. CDR3 sequence (DNA): TGTGCCAGCAGGACAGGTTTCAATCAGCCCCAGCATTTT. Residues: CASRTGFNQPQHF.

The rearrangement uses TRBV6-5 and TRBJ1-5, with TRBD1 as a possible D gene (5 bases). Germline values: CDR1 MNHEY, CDR2 SVGAGI. This CDR3 region has 15 residues. V shed 0 bases and J shed 6 bases, with 12 bases lying between them. CDR3 sequence (DNA): TGTGCCAGCAGTTACTCGGGGGGGGAAAGTCAGCCCCAGCATTTT. This sequence encodes CASSYSGGESQPQHF.

The V call is TRBV10-1, the J call TRBJ2-1; TRBD1 aligns across 10 bases. J was trimmed by 4 bases and V by 6 bases; bases with no gene match: 6. The V gene's germline CDR1 is WNHNN and CDR2 SYGVQD (reference sequence). This CDR3 contains 15 residues. The CDR3 coding sequence is TGCGCCAGCAGCCCCCGGGACAGGGGTTACAATGAGCAGTTCTTC. Its protein product is CASSPRDRGYNEQFF.

The chain recombines TRBV28 with TRBJ1-2; 7 positions agree with TRBD1. J lost 8 bases, V lost 6 bases, and 9 bases had no gene match. CDR3 length equals 13 residues. Germline values: CDR1 MDHEN, CDR2 SYDVKM. The CDR3 DNA follows: TGTGCCAGCAGCCACGACAGGGTTGGAGGCTACACCTTC. Translating it yields CASSHDRVGGYTF.

The chain links TRBV2 to TRBJ1-4; the D is unclear. This CDR3 has 14 amino acids. V gave up 3 bases and J gave up 8 bases, with 13 bases separating them. Germline V CDR1 and CDR2: SNHLY, FYNNEI. The CDR3 sequence is CASSDYGLSEKLFF. CDR3 in DNA: TGTGCCAGCAGTGACTACGGGTTGAGCGAAAAACTGTTTTTT.